The 14 T cell receptor beta chains below all came from one sample that was sequenced in a study of blood T cell repertoires in COVID-19. Assay: immunoSEQ multiplex PCR; the TCRdb copy retains only in-frame clones and omits some. The sample holds 55,000 to 75,000 clones, roughly 87% seen once. What was sequenced was peripheral blood. The source of these receptors is a man aged 50-60 years with active COVID-19.

The V gene is TRBV6-6, the J gene TRBJ1-2; weak D call: TRBD1 (5 bases). CDR1 MNHNY and CDR2 SVGAGI come from the germline V gene (reference sequence). CDR3 length: 12 residues. The V end lost 6 bases, the J end lost 12 bases, and 17 bases lay between the germline ends. The CDR3 spells CASRFREALHTF. The CDR3 DNA is TGTGCCAGCAGATTCAGGGAGGCCCTTCACACCTTC.

V is TRBV5-1 and J is TRBJ2-3, with 9 bases lining up with TRBD2. From germline, CDR1 is SGHRS and CDR2 YFSETQ. The trim removed 0 bases at V and 6 bases at J, leaving 11 bases unmatched. CDR3 length: 17 amino acids. The CDR3 DNA sequence: TGCGCCAGCAGCTTGGAAGGCGGGGGGGCATATACGGATACGCAGTATTTT. Translating it yields CASSLEGGGAYTDTQYF.

J is TRBJ1-1 and V is TRBV6-2 or TRBV6-3; possibly TRBD1 for D (5 bases). Germline lookup yields CDR1 MNHEY and CDR2 SVGEGT. CDR3 length: 14 amino acids. V dropped 2 bases and J dropped 4 bases, with 11 bases sitting between them. CDR3 region: CASSYSRQGTEAFF. CDR3 nucleotides: TGTGCCAGCAGTTACAGCCGGCAGGGCACTGAAGCTTTCTTT.

The chain links TRBV6-5 to TRBJ1-5; the D gene is possibly TRBD1 (6 bases). This CDR3 has 14 residues. Per germline, CDR1 MNHEY and CDR2 SVGAGI. V lost 5 bases and J lost 3, with 11 bases in between. The CDR3 DNA is TGTGCCAGCAGTCCGCGGGGGCTCAATCAGCCCCAGCATTTT. Protein sequence: CASSPRGLNQPQHF.

The chain carries TRBV2 and TRBJ2-5; possible D gene TRBD2, 5 bases. V lost 4 bases, J lost 3 bases, and 15 bases lay in between. The CDR3 extends over 15 amino acids. Looked up from germline, CDR1 is SNHLY and CDR2 is FYNNEI. The CDR3 DNA sequence: TGTGCCAGCAGTGCTTCCGGGATCACAAAAGAGACCCAGTACTTC. Translation: CASSASGITKETQYF.

The gene calls are TRBV19 and TRBJ1-5; D gene unclear. This CDR3 contains 15 residues. Per the germline V gene, CDR1 is LNHDA and CDR2 is SQIVND (reference sequence). V was pared by 4 bases and J by 3 bases, with 13 bases between. The DNA for the CDR3 is TGTGCCAGTAGTAAAAATGACTTACCCAATCAGCCCCAGCATTTT. Translating gives CASSKNDLPNQPQHF.

The rearrangement joins TRBV25-1 to TRBJ2-2, with 11 bases lining up with TRBD2. The CDR3 totals 17 residues. Germline CDR1 reads MGHDK; CDR2 reads SYGVNS. Unmatched junction bases numbered 8, after V lost 4 bases and J lost 4 bases. DNA of the CDR3: TGTGCCAGCAGTGGGATAGCGGGGGGGCTAGGCACCGGGGAGCTGTTTTTT. This codes for CASSGIAGGLGTGELFF. The full variable domain, its missing parts supplied by reference TRBV25-1 and TRBJ2-2, is EADIYQTPRYLVIGTGKKITLECSQTMGHDKMYWYQQDPGMELHLIHYSYGVNSTEKGDLSSESTVSRIRTEHFPLTLESARPSHTSQYLCASSGIAGGLGTGELFFGEGSRLTVL.

The rearrangement links TRBV27 to TRBJ1-2; the D is unclear. The length of the CDR3 is 15 residues. CDR1 and CDR2 from the germline V gene are MNHEY and SMNVEV (reference sequence). V lost 0 bases and J 0 bases, leaving 8 bases between the germline ends. The CDR3 nucleotides are TGTGCCAGCAGTTTATCCGGCAGGACTAACTATGGCTACACCTTC. This sequence encodes CASSLSGRTNYGYTF.

The chain is built from TRBV2 and TRBJ2-5; possibly TRBD1 for D (5 bases). CDR3 size: 13 residues. Per the germline V gene, CDR1 is SNHLY and CDR2 is FYNNEI. Trimming pared 5 bases from V and 5 bases from J, leaving 12 bases between. In nucleotides, the CDR3 is TGTGCCAGCAGTATGGGGCCCCGGGAGACCCAGTACTTC. Its protein product is CASSMGPRETQYF.

This sequence joins TRBV4-3 and TRBJ1-4, with no clear D. V was clipped by 3 bases and J by 5 bases, with 7 bases between them. The CDR3 extends over 13 amino acids. Germline CDR1 is LGHNA and CDR2 is YSLEER. Written as DNA, the CDR3 is TGCGCCAGCAGCCACAATCCCAATGAAAAACTGTTTTTT. The encoded protein is CASSHNPNEKLFF.

The genes are TRBV12-3 or TRBV12-4 and TRBJ2-7, with 9 bases that match TRBD2. V gave up 4 bases and J gave up 12 bases; unmatched junction bases: 10. The CDR3 has 13 residues. The CDR3, as DNA: TGTGCCAGCAGTTGGGGACTAGCTCTACTTCGGTACTTC. Translated: CASSWGLALLRYF.

V and J are TRBV1 and TRBJ2-2; TRBD1, the table's D call, lacks a check against the DNA. TRBV1 is a pseudogene locus. The CDR3 spans 16 residues. The CDR3 DNA is TGCAATTTGGGGGCCACCAGACCTAATGGGGCCGGGGAGCTGTTTTTT. As protein: CNLGATRPNGAGELFF.

The chain recombines TRBV6-1 with TRBJ1-5; D ambiguous. The CDR3 totals 13 residues. V gave up 2 bases and J gave up 4 bases, with 6 bases separating them. The V gene's germline CDR1 is MNHNS and CDR2 SASEGT. The CDR3 spells CASSESGNQPQHF. Written as DNA, the CDR3 is TGTGCCAGCAGTGAATCGGGGAATCAGCCCCAGCATTTT.

This clone occurred once. The chain carries TRBV27 and TRBJ2-3, with D unresolved. Germline CDR1 reads MNHEY; CDR2 reads SMNVEV (reference sequence). The CDR3 is made up of 14 amino acids. V was trimmed by 6 bases and J by 6 bases, leaving 16 bases between them. The chain's CDR3 is CASRPLGPGDTQYF. The CDR3 coding sequence is TGTGCCAGCAGGCCGCTAGGTCCCGGCGATACGCAGTATTTT.